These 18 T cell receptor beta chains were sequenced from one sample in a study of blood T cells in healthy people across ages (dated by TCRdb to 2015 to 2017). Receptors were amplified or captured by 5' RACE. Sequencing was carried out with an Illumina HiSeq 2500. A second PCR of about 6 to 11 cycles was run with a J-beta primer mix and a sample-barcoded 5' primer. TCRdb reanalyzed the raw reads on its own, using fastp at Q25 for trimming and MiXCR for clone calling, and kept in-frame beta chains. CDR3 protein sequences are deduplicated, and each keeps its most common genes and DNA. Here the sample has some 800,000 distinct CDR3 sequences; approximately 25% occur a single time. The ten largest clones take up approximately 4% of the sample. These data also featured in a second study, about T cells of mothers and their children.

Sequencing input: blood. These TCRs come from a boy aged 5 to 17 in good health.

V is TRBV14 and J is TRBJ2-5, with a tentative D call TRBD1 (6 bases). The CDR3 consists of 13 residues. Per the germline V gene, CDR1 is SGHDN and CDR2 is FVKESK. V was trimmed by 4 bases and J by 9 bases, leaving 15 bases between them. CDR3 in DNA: TGTGCCAGCAGCCGAGGACAGCTATTGGCCCAGTACTTC. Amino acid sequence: CASSRGQLLAQYF.

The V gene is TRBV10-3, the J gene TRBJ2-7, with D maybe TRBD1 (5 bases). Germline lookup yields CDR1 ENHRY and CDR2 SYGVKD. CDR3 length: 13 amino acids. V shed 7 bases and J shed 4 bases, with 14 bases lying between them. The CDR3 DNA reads TGTGCCATCAATCAGGGTTCCGATTACGAGCAGTACTTC. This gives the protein CAINQGSDYEQYF.

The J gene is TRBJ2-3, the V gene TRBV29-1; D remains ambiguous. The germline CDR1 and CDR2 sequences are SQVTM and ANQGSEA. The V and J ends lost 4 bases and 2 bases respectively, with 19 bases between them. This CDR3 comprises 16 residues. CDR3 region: CSVVRWQSSTTDTQYF. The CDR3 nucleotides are TGCAGCGTTGTAAGGTGGCAGAGTTCAACCACAGATACGCAGTATTTT.

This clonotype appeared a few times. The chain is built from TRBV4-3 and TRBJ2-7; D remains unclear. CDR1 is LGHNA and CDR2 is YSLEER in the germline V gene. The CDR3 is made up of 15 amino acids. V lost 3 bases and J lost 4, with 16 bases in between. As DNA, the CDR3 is TGCGCCAGCAGCCAGTCCTTGATCAGCCCTTACGAGCAGTACTTC. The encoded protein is CASSQSLISPYEQYF.

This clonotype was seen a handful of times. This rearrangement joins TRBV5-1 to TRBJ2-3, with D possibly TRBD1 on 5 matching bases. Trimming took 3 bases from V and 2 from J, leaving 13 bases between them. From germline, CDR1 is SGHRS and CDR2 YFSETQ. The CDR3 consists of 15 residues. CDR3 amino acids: CASSSDSLVTDTQYF. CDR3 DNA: TGCGCCAGCAGCTCCGACAGCCTAGTCACAGATACGCAGTATTTT.

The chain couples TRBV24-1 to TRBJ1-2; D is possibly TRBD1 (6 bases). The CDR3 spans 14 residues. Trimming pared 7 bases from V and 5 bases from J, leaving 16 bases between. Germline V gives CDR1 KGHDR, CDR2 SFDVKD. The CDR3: CATSLGAPRYGYTF. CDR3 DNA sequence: TGTGCCACCAGCCTGGGGGCCCCCAGGTATGGCTACACCTTC.

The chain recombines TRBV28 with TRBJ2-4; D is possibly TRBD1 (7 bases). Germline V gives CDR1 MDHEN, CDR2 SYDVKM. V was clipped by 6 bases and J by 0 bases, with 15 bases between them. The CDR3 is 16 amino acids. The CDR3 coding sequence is TGTGCCAGCAGGGCCAGGGGGGCAGTAGCCAAAAACATTCAGTACTTC. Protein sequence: CASRARGAVAKNIQYF.

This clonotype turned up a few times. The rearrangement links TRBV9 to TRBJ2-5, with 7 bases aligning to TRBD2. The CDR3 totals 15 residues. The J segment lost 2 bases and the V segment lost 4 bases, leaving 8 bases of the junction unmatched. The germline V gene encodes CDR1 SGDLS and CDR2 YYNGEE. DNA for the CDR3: TGTGCCAGCAGCAGCCGGGACTACCTTCAAGAGACCCAGTACTTC. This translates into CASSSRDYLQETQYF. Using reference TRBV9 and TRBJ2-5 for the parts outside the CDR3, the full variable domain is DSGVTQTPKHLITATGQRVTLRCSPRSGDLSVYWYQQSLDQGLQFLIQYYNGEERAKGNILERFSAQQFPDLHSELNLSSLELGDSALYFCASSSRDYLQETQYFGPGTRLLVL.

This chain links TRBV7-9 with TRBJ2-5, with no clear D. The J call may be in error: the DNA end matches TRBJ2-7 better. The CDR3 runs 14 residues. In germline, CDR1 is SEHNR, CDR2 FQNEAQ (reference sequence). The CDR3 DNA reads TGTGCCAGCAGCTTTGGGCCGAATACCTACGAGCAGTACTTC. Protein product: CASSFGPNTYEQYF.

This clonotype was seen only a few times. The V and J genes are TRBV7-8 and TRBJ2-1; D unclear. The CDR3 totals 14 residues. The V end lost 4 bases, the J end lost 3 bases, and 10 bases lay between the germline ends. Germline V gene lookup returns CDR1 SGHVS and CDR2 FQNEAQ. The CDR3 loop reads CASSSPALYNEQFF. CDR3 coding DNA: TGTGCCAGCAGCTCGCCGGCCCTCTACAATGAGCAGTTCTTC.

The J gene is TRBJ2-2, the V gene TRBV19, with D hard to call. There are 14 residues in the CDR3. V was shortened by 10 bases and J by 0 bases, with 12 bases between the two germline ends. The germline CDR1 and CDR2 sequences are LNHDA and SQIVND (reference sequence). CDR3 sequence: CAISRQPNTGELFF. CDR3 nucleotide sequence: TGTGCCATAAGTAGGCAGCCGAACACCGGGGAGCTGTTTTTT. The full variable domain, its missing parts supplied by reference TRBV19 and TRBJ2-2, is DGGITQSPKYLFRKEGQNVTLSCEQNLNHDAMYWYRQDPGQGLRLIYYSQIVNDFQKGDIAEGYSVSREKKESFPLTVTSAQKNPTAFYLCAISRQPNTGELFFGEGSRLTVL.

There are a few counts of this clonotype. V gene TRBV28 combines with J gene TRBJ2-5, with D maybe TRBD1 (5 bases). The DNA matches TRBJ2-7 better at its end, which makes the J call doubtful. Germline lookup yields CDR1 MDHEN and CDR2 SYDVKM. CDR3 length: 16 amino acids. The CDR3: CASSLPTDALTYEQYF. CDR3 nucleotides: TGTGCCAGCAGTTTACCGACAGACGCCCTAACCTACGAGCAGTACTTC.

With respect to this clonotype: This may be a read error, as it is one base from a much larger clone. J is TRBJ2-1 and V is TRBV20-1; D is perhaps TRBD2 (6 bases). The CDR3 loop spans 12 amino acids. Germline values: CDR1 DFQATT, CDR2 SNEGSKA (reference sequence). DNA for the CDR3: TGCAGTGCTAGAGACCGGCGGGAAAAGCATTTCTTC. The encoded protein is CSARDRREKHFF.

The CDR3 bases are TGTGCCAGCGGCGGAATAAGGGGGGGACAGTCAAATGAAAAACTGTTTTTT. Amino acids: CASGGIRGGQSNEKLFF. V and J are TRBV28 and TRBJ1-4, with 7 bases fitting TRBD1. CDR3 size: 17 residues. J lost 5 bases, V lost 8 bases, and 17 bases had no gene match. Germline loops: CDR1 MDHEN, CDR2 SYDVKM.

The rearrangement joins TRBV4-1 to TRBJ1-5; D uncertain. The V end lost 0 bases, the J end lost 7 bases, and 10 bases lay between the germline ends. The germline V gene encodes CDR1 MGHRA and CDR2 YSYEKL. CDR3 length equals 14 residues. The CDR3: CASSQDESRQPQHF. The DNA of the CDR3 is TGCGCCAGCAGCCAAGATGAAAGCAGGCAGCCCCAGCATTTT.

CDR3 in amino acids: CAWRQGAKNIQYF. CDR3 DNA: TGTGCCTGGAGACAGGGGGCCAAAAACATTCAGTACTTC. The chain couples TRBV30 to TRBJ2-4; 7 bases fit TRBD1. The trim removed 3 bases at V and 1 base at J, leaving 0 bases unmatched. Per the germline V gene, CDR1 is GTSNPN and CDR2 is SVGIG (reference sequence). This CDR3 comprises 13 residues. Full variable domain (missing parts from reference TRBV30 and TRBJ2-4): SQTIHQWPATLVQPVGSPLSLECTVEGTSNPNLYWYRQAAGRGLQLLFYSVGIGQISSEVPQNLSASRPQDRQFILSSKKLLLSDSGFYLCAWRQGAKNIQYFGAGTRLSVL.

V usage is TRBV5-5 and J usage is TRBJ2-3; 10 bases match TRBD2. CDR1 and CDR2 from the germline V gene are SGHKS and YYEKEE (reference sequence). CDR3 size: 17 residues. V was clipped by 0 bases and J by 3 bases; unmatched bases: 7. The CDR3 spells CASSLAGLAGVTDTQYF. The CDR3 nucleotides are TGTGCCAGCAGCTTGGCCGGGCTAGCGGGAGTAACAGATACGCAGTATTTT.

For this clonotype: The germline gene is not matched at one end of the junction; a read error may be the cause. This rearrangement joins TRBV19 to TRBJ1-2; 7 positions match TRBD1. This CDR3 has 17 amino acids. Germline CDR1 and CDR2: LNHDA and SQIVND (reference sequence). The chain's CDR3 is CASSWGDRDPSAYGHTF. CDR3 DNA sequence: TGTGCCAGTAGTTGGGGGGACAGAGACCCATCGGCATATGGCCACACCTTC.